Following are 6 T cell receptor beta chains from one sample sequenced in a study of blood T cell repertoires in COVID-19 (TCRdb year 2020). Preparation of the library involved the immunoSEQ multiplex PCR assay. In its TCRdb copy, this immuneACCESS table keeps in-frame sequences only and misses some clones. Where compared with another copy, unresolved V genes explain less than half of these, and the others have no known cause. For this sample the table gives 120,000 or so clones, of which around 83% were detected only once. The ten largest make up more than 5% of the sample. Sequenced: peripheral blood. These receptors were collected from a man older than 75 with active or convalescent COVID-19.

The chain couples TRBV5-6 to TRBJ2-5; TRBD1 matches 11 bases. In germline, CDR1 is SGHDT, CDR2 YYEEEE. Trimming removed 4 bases from V and 5 bases from J; junction bases left unmatched: 4. This CDR3 contains 14 residues. The CDR3 reads CASSPDRGQETQYF. In DNA, the CDR3 is TGTGCCAGCAGCCCGGACAGGGGGCAGGAGACCCAGTACTTC. Based on the CDR3 plus reference TRBV5-6 and TRBJ2-5, the full variable domain is DAGVTQSPTHLIKTRGQQVTLRCSPKSGHDTVSWYQQALGQGPQFIFQYYEEEERQRGNFPDRFSGHQFPNYSSELNVNALLLGDSALYLCASSPDRGQETQYFGPGTRLLVL.

The gene calls are TRBV7-9 and TRBJ1-3; D is unclear. The CDR3 is made up of 13 amino acids. Trimming cost V 5 bases and J 0 bases, with 5 bases left between them. Germline V gives CDR1 SEHNR, CDR2 FQNEAQ (reference sequence). CDR3 sequence: CASSPGSGNTIYF. The CDR3 nucleotides are TGTGCCAGCAGCCCCGGCTCTGGAAACACCATATATTTT. The whole variable domain, filled in from reference TRBV7-9 and TRBJ1-3, reads DTGVSQNPRHKITKRGQNVTFRCDPISEHNRLYWYRQTLGQGPEFLTYFQNEAQLEKSRLLSDRFSAERPKGSFSTLEIQRTEQGDSAMYLCASSPGSGNTIYFGEGSWLTVV.

The rearrangement joins TRBV15 to TRBJ1-2, with D possibly being TRBD1 (5 bases). V was cut by 0 bases and J by 4 bases, with 12 bases left in between. The V gene's germline CDR1 is LNHNV and CDR2 YYDKDF (reference sequence). The CDR3 length is 15 residues. In DNA form, the CDR3 reads TGTGCCACCAGCAGAGATCCAGGGTACGGCTATGGCTACACCTTC. This codes for CATSRDPGYGYGYTF. Combining the CDR3 with reference TRBV15 and TRBJ1-2 gives the whole variable domain DAMVIQNPRYQVTQFGKPVTLSCSQTLNHNVMYWYQQKSSQAPKLLFHYYDKDFNNEADTPDNFQSRRPNTSFCFLDIRSPGLGDTAMYLCATSRDPGYGYGYTFGSGTRLTVV.

The chain recombines TRBV6-4 with TRBJ2-1; TRBD2 matches 13 bases. V was clipped by 4 bases and J by 9 bases; unmatched bases: 3. Germline loops: CDR1 MRHNA, CDR2 SNTAGT. The CDR3 is made up of 14 amino acids. The CDR3 here is CASSGTSGGSEQFF. The CDR3 DNA follows: TGTGCCAGCAGTGGGACTAGCGGGGGCTCTGAGCAGTTCTTC.

The V and J genes are TRBV7-9 and TRBJ1-6; D possibly corresponds to TRBD1 (5 bases). Deletions cut 5 bases from V and 10 bases from J, with 12 bases between. CDR3 length equals 13 residues. Germline loops: CDR1 SEHNR, CDR2 FQNEAQ (reference sequence). The CDR3 DNA is TGTGCCAGCAGCGCTTCACAGGAATCACCCCTCCACTTT. Translation gives CASSASQESPLHF.

On this clone: The same CDR3 can be traced to other DNA sequences in this sample. This chain connects TRBV18 to TRBJ2-7; D not certain. In germline, CDR1 is KGHSH, CDR2 LQKENI. The V and J ends lost 3 bases and 0 bases respectively, with 6 bases between them. The CDR3 runs to 13 residues. CDR3: CASSPASSYEQYF. As DNA, the CDR3 is TGTGCCAGCTCACCGGCATCCTCCTACGAGCAGTACTTC.